A selection of T cell receptor beta chains follows, all from one sample in a study of early T cells in non-severe SARS-CoV-2 infection. TCRdb itself ran the 5' RACE reads through MiXCR, one entry per CDR3 protein. In the table there are roughly 120,000 distinct CDR3 sequences, more than 12% of which are singletons. Sequencing was carried out using whole blood. The source of these receptors is an adult who was a healthcare worker with PCR-confirmed SARS-CoV-2 infection or an uninfected control (not recorded which). Both conserved end residues are part of each CDR3. A D gene is named only where the DNA matches it firmly. Some rows mark clone size as missing; the rest say once, few, many or name a class of expanded clone.

d_call	v_call	clone_size	j_call	cdr3_nt	cdr3_aa
-	TRBV10-1	few	TRBJ1-1	TGCGCCAGCAGCCCGAAGACAGAACCATCCTATGAAGCTTTCTTT	CASSPKTEPSYEAFF
-	TRBV5-4	-	TRBJ1-1	TGTGCCAGCAGATCCGTCCCTAACACTGAAGCTTTCTTT	CASRSVPNTEAFF
-	TRBV3-1	few	TRBJ2-5	TGTGCCAGCAGCCCGTCCCTCATCGCCCAAGAGACCCAGTACTTC	CASSPSLIAQETQYF
-	TRBV6-5	many	TRBJ2-5	TGTGCCAGCAGCAGGGGCGGAGAGACCCAGTACTTC	CASSRGGETQYF
-	TRBV9	few	TRBJ2-2	TGTGCCAGCAGCGTTAGACAGAACACCGGGGAGCTGTTTTTT	CASSVRQNTGELFF
TRBD1	TRBV5-4	-	TRBJ2-3	TGTGCCAGCAGCTCCGGCACAGGGGGAGTCACAGATACGCAGTATTTT	CASSSGTGGVTDTQYF
-	TRBV6-1	many	TRBJ2-5	TGTGCCAGCAGTGAAGGTTGGGGGAGAGAGACCCAGTACTTC	CASSEGWGRETQYF
-	TRBV18	many	TRBJ1-4	TGTGCCAGCTCACCTCATCCGGCGAATGAAAAACTGTTTTTT	CASSPHPANEKLFF
-	TRBV6-5	-	TRBJ2-3	TGTGCCAGCAGCCAGCCGGGCACAGATACGCAGTATTTT	CASSQPGTDTQYF
-	TRBV29-1	many	TRBJ1-3	TGCAGCGTCGGACCCAGGGGTACAGGAAACACCATATATTTT	CSVGPRGTGNTIYF
TRBD2	TRBV12-3/TRBV12-4	-	TRBJ2-3	TGTGCCAGCAGTACCCAGCGGGGGGGCCTAAGAGATACGCAGTATTTT	CASSTQRGGLRDTQYF
-	TRBV11-2	few	TRBJ2-2	TGTGCCAGCAGCCCACAACTGAGCTCCGGGGAGCTGTTTTTT	CASSPQLSSGELFF
-	TRBV30	-	TRBJ1-2	TGTGCCGGAAGGCCCGGGGCGGATGGCTACACCTTC	CAGRPGADGYTF
-	TRBV19	few	TRBJ1-2	TGTGCCAGACAGGGCTACACCTTC	CARQGYTF
-	TRBV9	few	TRBJ1-3	TGTGCCAGCAGCGTAGATGACTCTGGAAACACCATATATTTT	CASSVDDSGNTIYF
-	TRBV12-3/TRBV12-4	few	TRBJ1-4	TGTGCCAGCAGTTTCCGGGGAGGTGAGGAAAAACTGTTTTTT	CASSFRGGEEKLFF
-	TRBV7-9	-	TRBJ1-6	TGTGCCAGCAGCTTAGCGCGGGGGGAGTGGGATTCACCCCTCCACTTT	CASSLARGEWDSPLHF
-	TRBV29-1	many	TRBJ1-1	TGCAGCGTTGAGAGGGAGGGGATTAACACTGAAGCTTTCTTT	CSVEREGINTEAFF
TRBD1	TRBV20-1	-	TRBJ2-3	TGCAGTGCAACAGGGGAAGCGGAGACAGATACGCAGTATTTT	CSATGEAETDTQYF
-	TRBV15	many	TRBJ2-5	TGTGCCACCAGCAGGACCAGGGAAGAGACCCAGTACTTC	CATSRTREETQYF